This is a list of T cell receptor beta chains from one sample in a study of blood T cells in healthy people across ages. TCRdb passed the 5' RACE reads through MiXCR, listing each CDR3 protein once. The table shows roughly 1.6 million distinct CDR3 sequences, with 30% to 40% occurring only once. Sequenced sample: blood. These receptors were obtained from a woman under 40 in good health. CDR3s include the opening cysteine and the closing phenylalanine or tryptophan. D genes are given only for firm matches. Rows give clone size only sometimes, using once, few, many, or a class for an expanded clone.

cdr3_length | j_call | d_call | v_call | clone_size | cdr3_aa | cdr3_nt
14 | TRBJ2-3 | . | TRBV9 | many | CASSPTTATDTQYF | TGTGCCAGCAGCCCCACGACAGCTACAGATACGCAGTATTTT
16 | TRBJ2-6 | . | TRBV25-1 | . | CASSPSLGAGANVLTF | TGTGCCAGCAGTCCGTCGTTAGGGGCTGGGGCCAACGTCCTGACTTTC
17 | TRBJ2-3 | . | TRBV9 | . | CASSEGKGKGGTDTQYF | TGTGCCAGCAGCGAGGGCAAGGGCAAGGGGGGCACAGATACGCAGTATTTT
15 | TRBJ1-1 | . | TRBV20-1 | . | CSARDVQTMNTEAFF | TGCAGTGCTAGAGATGTTCAGACAATGAACACTGAAGCTTTCTTT
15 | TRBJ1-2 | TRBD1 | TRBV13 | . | CASSLEGQGGIGYTF | TGTGCCAGCAGCTTAGAAGGACAGGGCGGCATTGGCTACACCTTC
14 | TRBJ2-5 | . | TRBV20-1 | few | CSATPGPGQETQYF | TGCAGTGCTACACCGGGACCTGGGCAAGAGACCCAGTACTTC
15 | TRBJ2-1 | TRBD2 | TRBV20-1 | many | CSARDRLAGYNEQFF | TGCAGTGCTAGAGATCGACTAGCGGGATACAATGAGCAGTTCTTC
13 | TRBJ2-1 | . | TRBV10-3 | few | CAITEKVADEQFF | TGTGCCATCACTGAAAAGGTGGCCGATGAGCAGTTCTTC
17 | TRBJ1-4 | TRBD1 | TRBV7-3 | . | CASSPGQGTTTMEKLFF | TGTGCCAGCAGCCCGGGACAGGGGACTACAACTATGGAAAAACTGTTTTTT
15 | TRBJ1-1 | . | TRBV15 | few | CATSREITINTEAFF | TGTGCCACCAGCAGGGAAATCACAATCAACACTGAAGCTTTCTTT
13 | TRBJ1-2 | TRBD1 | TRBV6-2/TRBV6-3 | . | CASSRTDRGGYTF | TGTGCCAGCAGCCGAACCGACAGGGGCGGCTACACCTTC
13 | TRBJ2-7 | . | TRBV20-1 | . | CSARSGPSNEQYF | TGCAGTGCTAGATCGGGGCCAAGCAACGAGCAGTACTTC
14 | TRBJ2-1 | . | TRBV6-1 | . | CASSRQQGNNEQFF | TGTGCCAGCAGCCGCCAGCAGGGAAACAATGAGCAGTTCTTC
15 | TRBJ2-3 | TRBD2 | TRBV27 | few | CASTGSGSSTDTQYF | TGTGCCAGCACTGGTAGCGGGAGTAGCACAGATACGCAGTATTTT
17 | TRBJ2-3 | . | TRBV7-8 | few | CASSLRGGTVSTDTQYF | TGTGCCAGCAGCTTAAGGGGTGGGACCGTAAGCACAGATACGCAGTATTTT
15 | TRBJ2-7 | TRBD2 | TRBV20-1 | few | CSARPLGTSIYEQYF | TGCAGTGCTAGACCCTTGGGGACTAGCATCTACGAGCAGTACTTC
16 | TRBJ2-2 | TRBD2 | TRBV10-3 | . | CAISGEGTSGLGELFF | TGTGCCATCAGTGGGGAAGGGACTAGCGGACTCGGGGAGCTGTTTTTT
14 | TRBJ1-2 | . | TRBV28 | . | CASSSPNRGGSYTF | TGTGCCAGCAGTTCGCCTAACCGGGGGGGTTCCTACACCTTC
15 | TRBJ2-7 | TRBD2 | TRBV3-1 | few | CASSHTGTSVAEQYF | TGTGCCAGCAGCCATACCGGGACTAGCGTGGCAGAGCAGTACTTC
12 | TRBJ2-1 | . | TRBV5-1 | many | CASSLVGSEQFF | TGCGCCAGCAGCTTAGTTGGCAGTGAGCAGTTCTTC
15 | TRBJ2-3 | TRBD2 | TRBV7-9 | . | CASNSPGLAASTQYF | TGTGCCAGCAACTCCCCTGGACTAGCGGCCTCCACGCAGTATTTT
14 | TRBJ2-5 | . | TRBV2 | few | CASSEGQDQETQYF | TGTGCCAGCAGTGAAGGACAGGATCAAGAGACCCAGTACTTC
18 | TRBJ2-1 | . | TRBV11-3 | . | CASSLGLRQVMSCNEQFF | TGTGCCAGCAGCTTAGGCCTCAGACAGGTGATGTCCTGCAATGAGCAGTTCTTC
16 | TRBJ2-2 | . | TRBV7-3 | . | CASSPPRAEDTGELFF | TGTGCCAGCAGCCCCCCACGAGCGGAAGACACCGGGGAGCTGTTTTTT
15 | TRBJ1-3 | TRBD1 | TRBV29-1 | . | CSVEGQADSGTTIYF | TGCAGCGTTGAGGGACAGGCGGACTCTGGAACCACCATATATTTT
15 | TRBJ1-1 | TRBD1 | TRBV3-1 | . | CASSQDSAGGTEAFF | TGTGCCAGCAGCCAGGATTCGGCAGGGGGCACTGAAGCTTTCTTT
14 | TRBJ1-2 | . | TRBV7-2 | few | CASSSPAGRYGYTF | TGTGCCAGCAGCTCCCCGGCAGGGCGCTATGGCTACACCTTC
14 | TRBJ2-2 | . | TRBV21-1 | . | CASSKATTPGELFF | TGTGCCAGCAGCAAAGCGACAACCCCCGGGGAGCTGTTTTTT
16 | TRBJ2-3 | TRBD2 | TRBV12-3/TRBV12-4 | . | CASTHLAGRGADTQYF | TGTGCCAGCACCCATTTAGCGGGGAGAGGGGCAGATACGCAGTATTTT
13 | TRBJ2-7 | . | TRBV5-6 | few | CASSLSNPYEQYF | TGTGCCAGCAGCTTAAGTAACCCCTACGAGCAGTACTTC
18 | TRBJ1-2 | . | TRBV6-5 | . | CASSYSAVAAGSNYGYTF | TGTGCCAGCAGTTACTCCGCCGTGGCGGCCGGTTCTAACTATGGCTACACCTTC
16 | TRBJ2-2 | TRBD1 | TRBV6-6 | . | CASSPGQAPGTGEPFF | TGTGCCAGCAGCCCCGGACAGGCCCCGGGCACCGGGGAGCCGTTTTTT
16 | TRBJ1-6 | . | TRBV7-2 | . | CASSITGFWDNSPLHF | TGTGCCAGCAGCATAACAGGGTTTTGGGATAATTCACCCCTCCACTTT
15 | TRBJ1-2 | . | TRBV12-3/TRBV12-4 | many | CASSRPSAGNYGYTF | TGTGCCAGCAGTCGTCCGTCGGCAGGGAACTATGGCTACACCTTC
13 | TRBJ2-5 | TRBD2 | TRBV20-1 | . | CSASGGAWETQYF | TGCAGTGCTAGCGGGGGGGCGTGGGAGACCCAGTACTTC
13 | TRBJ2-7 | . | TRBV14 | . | CASSVVSTYEQYF | TGTGCCAGCAGTGTCGTGAGCACCTACGAGCAGTACTTC
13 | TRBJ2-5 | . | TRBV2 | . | CASSVFGEETQYF | TGTGCCAGCAGTGTGTTTGGGGAAGAGACCCAGTACTTC
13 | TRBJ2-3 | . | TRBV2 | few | CASSENHADTQYF | TGTGCCAGCAGTGAAAACCACGCAGATACGCAGTATTTT
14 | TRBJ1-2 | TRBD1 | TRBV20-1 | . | CSASRDRSLYGYTF | TGCAGTGCTAGCCGGGACAGGAGCCTCTATGGCTACACCTTC
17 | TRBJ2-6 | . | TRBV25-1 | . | CASSEWTGVSGANVLTF | TGTGCCAGCAGTGAGTGGACGGGAGTCTCTGGGGCCAACGTCCTGACTTTC
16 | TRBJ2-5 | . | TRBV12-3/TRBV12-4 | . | CASSFDWGDYKETQYF | TGTGCCAGCAGTTTCGACTGGGGGGATTATAAAGAGACCCAGTACTTC
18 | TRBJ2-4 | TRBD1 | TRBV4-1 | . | CASSHTLTGGYIKNIQYF | TGCGCCAGCAGCCACACCCTGACAGGGGGGTACATCAAAAACATTCAGTACTTC
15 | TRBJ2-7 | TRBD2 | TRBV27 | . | CASSPQRGGLNEQYF | TGTGCCAGCAGTCCCCAGCGGGGGGGCCTCAATGAGCAGTACTTC
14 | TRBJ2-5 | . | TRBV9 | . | CASSVGGGQGTQYF | TGTGCCAGCAGCGTAGGTGGGGGGCAAGGGACCCAGTACTTC
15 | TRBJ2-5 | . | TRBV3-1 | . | CASSQGDQYQETQYF | TGTGCCAGCAGCCAAGGGGACCAGTACCAAGAGACCCAGTACTTC
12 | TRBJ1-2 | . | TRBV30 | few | CAWNSDSYGYTF | TGTGCCTGGAATTCGGATAGCTATGGCTACACCTTC
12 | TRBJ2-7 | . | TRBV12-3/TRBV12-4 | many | CASRPDSYEQYF | TGTGCCAGCAGACCGGACAGTTACGAGCAGTACTTC
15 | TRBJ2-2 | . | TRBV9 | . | CASSGQGLATGELFF | TGTGCCAGCAGCGGTCAGGGCCTGGCTACCGGGGAGCTGTTTTTT
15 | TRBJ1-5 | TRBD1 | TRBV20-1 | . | CSASPGQALNQPQHF | TGCAGTGCTAGCCCCGGACAGGCGCTTAATCAGCCCCAGCATTTT
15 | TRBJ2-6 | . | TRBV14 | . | CASSSKGTGANVLTF | TGTGCCAGCAGCTCCAAGGGTACTGGGGCCAACGTCCTGACTTTC
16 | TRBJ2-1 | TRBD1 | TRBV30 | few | CAWSPRPGQGDNEQFF | TGTGCCTGGAGCCCTCGACCGGGACAGGGGGACAATGAGCAGTTCTTC
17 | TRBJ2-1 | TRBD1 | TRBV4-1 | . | CASSHPSPGQGHNEQFF | TGCGCCAGCAGCCATCCTTCCCCGGGACAGGGACATAATGAGCAGTTCTTC